This entry concerns a single T cell receptor (beta chain). V gave up 1 base and J gave up 6 bases; unmatched junction bases: 12. The CDR3 runs to 16 residues. The V gene's germline CDR1 is LGHNT and CDR2 FRNRAP. It was with 60 Vbeta and 13 Jbeta primers that the PCR ran. Profiling relied on immunoSEQ multiplex PCR, and the TCRdb table lists in-frame clones only, not all of them. The data show roughly 120,000 clones, with 70% to 90% seen just once and 1.5% to 2% held by the top ten. The record originates from a study of cytomegalovirus exposure and HLA in healthy donors. This TCR derives from a man aged 40-50 years in good health and CMV-seronegative. Sequencing used PBMCs. This chain uses TRBV12-5 with TRBJ2-7; 7 bases match TRBD2. The CDR3 DNA follows: TGTGCTAGTGGTTTGGGTGGGGAGGGCCGTAGAAGCGAGCAGTACTTC. Translation gives CASGLGGEGRRSEQYF.